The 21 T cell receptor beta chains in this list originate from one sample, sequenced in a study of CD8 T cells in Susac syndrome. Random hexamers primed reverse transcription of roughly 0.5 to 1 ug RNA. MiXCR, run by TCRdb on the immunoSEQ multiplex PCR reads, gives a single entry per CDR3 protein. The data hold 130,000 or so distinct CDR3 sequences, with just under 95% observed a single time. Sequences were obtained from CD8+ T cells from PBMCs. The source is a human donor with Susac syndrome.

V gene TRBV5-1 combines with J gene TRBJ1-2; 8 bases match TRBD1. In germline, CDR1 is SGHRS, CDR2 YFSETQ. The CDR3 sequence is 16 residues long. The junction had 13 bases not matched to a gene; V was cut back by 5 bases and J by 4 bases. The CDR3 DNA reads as TGCGCCAGCAGTCCGCTCGGGGACAGGAACTTCTATGGCTACACCTTC. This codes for CASSPLGDRNFYGYTF.

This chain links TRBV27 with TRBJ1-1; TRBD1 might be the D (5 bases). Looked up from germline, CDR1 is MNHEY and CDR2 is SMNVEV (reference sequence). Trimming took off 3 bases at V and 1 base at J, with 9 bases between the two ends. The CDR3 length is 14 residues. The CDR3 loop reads CASSFSTANTEAFF. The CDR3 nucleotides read TGTGCCAGCAGTTTTTCGACAGCGAACACTGAAGCTTTCTTT.

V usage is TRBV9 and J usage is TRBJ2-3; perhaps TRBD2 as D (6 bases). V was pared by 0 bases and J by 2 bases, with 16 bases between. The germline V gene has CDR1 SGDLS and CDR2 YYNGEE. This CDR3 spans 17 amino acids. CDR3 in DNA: TGTGCCAGCAGCGTAGTGCCACGGGGGTTGCTCACAGATACGCAGTATTTT. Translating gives CASSVVPRGLLTDTQYF.

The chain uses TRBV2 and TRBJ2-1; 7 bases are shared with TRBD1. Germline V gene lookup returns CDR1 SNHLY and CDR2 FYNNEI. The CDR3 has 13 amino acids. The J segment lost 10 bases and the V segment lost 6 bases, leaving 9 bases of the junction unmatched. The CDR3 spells CASRLTGENEQFF. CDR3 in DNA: TGTGCCAGCAGACTAACAGGGGAGAACGAGCAGTTCTTC.

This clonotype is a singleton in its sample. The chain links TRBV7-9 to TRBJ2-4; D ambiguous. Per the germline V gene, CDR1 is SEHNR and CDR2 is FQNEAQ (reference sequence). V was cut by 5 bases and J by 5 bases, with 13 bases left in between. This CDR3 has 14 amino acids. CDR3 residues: CASSPSDNQNIQYF. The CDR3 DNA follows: TGTGCCAGCAGCCCATCCGACAACCAAAACATTCAGTACTTC. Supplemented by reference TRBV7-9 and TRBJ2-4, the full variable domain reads DTGVSQNPRHKITKRGQNVTFRCDPISEHNRLYWYRQTLGQGPEFLTYFQNEAQLEKSRLLSDRFSAERPKGSFSTLEIQRTEQGDSAMYLCASSPSDNQNIQYFGAGTRLSVL.

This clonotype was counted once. CDR3 sequence: CASSYGLFEAFF. The DNA for the CDR3 is TGTGCCAGCAGTTACGGGCTGTTCGAAGCTTTCTTT. This chain uses TRBV5-4 with TRBJ1-1, with D hard to call. V was cut by 5 bases and J by 8 bases, with 13 bases left in between. The CDR3 is made up of 12 amino acids. In germline, CDR1 is SGHNT, CDR2 YYREEE (reference sequence).

The CDR3 nucleotides are TGTGCCAGCAGTTCGCCCGGAGGGTATGGCTACACCTTC. This gives the protein CASSSPGGYGYTF. This sequence joins TRBV12-3 or TRBV12-4 and TRBJ1-2, with no clear D. V was pared by 4 bases and J by 5 bases, with 11 bases between. This CDR3 comprises 13 residues.

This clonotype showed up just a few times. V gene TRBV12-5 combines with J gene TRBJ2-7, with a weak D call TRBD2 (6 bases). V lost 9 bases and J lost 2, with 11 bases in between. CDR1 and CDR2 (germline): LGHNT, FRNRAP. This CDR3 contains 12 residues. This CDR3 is CASRDSAYEQYF. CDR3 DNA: TGTGCTAGCCGGGACTCCGCCTACGAGCAGTACTTC.

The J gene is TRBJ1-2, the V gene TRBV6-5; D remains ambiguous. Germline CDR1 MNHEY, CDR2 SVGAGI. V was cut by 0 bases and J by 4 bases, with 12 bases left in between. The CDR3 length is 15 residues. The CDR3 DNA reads TGTGCCAGCAGTTACTCACGCGGGGTCCCCTATGGCTACACCTTC. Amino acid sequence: CASSYSRGVPYGYTF.

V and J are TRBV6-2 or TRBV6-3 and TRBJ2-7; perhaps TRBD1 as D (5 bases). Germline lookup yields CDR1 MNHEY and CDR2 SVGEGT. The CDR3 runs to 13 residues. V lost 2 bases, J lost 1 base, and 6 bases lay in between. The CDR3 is CASSYRQSYEQYF. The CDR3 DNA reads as TGTGCCAGCAGTTACCGACAGTCCTACGAGCAGTACTTC.

CDR3 residues: CASSIRPGGPYEQYF. CDR3 nucleotides: TGTGCCAGCAGCATCCGTCCGGGCGGACCATACGAGCAGTACTTC. V gene TRBV7-2 combines with J gene TRBJ2-7; D remains unclear. Germline V lookup: CDR1 SGHTA, CDR2 FQGNSA. The germline V and J ends were trimmed by 5 bases and 4 bases, with 18 bases remaining between them. The CDR3 loop spans 15 amino acids.

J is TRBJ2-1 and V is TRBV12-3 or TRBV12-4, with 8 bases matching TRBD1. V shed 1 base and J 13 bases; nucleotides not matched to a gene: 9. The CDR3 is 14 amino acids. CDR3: CASSLGTSDRVQFF. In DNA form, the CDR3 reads TGTGCCAGCAGTTTAGGTACCTCGGACAGGGTACAGTTCTTC.

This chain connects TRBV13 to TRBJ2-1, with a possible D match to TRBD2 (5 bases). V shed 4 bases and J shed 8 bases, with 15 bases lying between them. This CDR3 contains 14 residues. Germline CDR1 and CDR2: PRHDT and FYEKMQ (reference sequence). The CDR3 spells CASSSGLQRYEQFF. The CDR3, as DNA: TGTGCCAGCAGCTCCGGACTGCAGCGTTATGAGCAGTTCTTC.

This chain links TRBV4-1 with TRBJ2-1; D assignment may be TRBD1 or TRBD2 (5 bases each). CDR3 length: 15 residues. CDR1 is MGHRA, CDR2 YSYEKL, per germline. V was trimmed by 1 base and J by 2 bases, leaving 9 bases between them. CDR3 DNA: TGCGCCAGCAGCCAAGGAGGGGTCCCCTACAATGAGCAGTTCTTC. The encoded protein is CASSQGGVPYNEQFF.

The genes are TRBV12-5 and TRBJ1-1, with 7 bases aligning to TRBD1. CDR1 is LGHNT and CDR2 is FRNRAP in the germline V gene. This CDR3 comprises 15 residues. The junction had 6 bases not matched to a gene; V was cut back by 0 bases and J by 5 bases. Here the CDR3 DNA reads TGTGCTAGTGGTTTGGTACTAGGGGGCGAAACTGAAGCTTTCTTT. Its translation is CASGLVLGGETEAFF. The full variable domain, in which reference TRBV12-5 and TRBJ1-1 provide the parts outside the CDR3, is DARVTQTPRHKVTEMGQEVTMRCQPILGHNTVFWYRQTMMQGLELLAYFRNRAPLDDSGMPKDRFSAEMPDATLATLKIQPSEPRDSAVYFCASGLVLGGETEAFFGQGTRLTVV.

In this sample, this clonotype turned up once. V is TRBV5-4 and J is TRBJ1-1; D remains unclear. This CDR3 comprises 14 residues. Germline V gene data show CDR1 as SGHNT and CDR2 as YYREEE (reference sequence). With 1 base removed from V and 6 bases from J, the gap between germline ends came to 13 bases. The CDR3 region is CASSLLSLRSEAFF. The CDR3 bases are TGTGCCAGCAGCTTGCTGAGTCTGCGGTCTGAAGCTTTCTTT.

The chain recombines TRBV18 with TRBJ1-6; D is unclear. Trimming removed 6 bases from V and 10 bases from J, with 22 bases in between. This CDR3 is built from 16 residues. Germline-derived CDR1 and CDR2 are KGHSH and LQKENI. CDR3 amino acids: CASSPEGWGGGSPLHF. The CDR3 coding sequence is TGTGCCAGCTCCCCAGAGGGTTGGGGAGGAGGATCACCCCTCCACTTT.

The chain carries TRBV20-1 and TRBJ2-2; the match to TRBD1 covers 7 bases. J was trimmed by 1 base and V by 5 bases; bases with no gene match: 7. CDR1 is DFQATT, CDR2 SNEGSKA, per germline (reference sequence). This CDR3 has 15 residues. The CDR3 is CSAPPRGMNTGELFF. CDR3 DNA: TGCAGTGCTCCACCCAGGGGGATGAACACCGGGGAGCTGTTTTTT.

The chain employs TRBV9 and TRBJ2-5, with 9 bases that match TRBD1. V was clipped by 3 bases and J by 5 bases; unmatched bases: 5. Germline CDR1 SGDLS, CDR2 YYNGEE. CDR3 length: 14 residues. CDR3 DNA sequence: TGTGCCAGCAGCGGAACACAGGGGGCGGAGACCCAGTACTTC. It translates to CASSGTQGAETQYF.

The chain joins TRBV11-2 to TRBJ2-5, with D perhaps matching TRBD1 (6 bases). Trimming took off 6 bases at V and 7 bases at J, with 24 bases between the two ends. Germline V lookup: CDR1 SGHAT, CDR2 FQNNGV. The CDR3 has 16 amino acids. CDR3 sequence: CASRPNTLQGRGTQYF. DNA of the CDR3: TGTGCCAGCAGACCAAACACCCTACAGGGAAGAGGGACCCAGTACTTC.

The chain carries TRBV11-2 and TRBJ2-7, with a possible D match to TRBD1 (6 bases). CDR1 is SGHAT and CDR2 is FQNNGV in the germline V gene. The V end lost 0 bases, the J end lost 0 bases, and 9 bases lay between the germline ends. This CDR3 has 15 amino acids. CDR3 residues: CASSLEGAVSYEQYF. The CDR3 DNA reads TGTGCCAGCAGCTTAGAGGGGGCGGTCTCCTACGAGCAGTACTTC.